The count of the clone carrying this T cell receptor (beta chain) is one. This sample is drawn from a study of cytomegalovirus exposure and HLA in healthy donors. The PCR contained 60 Vbeta and 13 Jbeta primers. The method was immunoSEQ multiplex PCR; TCRdb's version includes in-frame clones alone and lacks a portion of them. Of fewer than 90,000 clones listed, around 74% are singletons. Germline assignment: CDR1 MNHEY and CDR2 SMNVEV (reference sequence). The CDR3 has 14 amino acids. V shed 6 bases, J shed 5 bases, and the junction held 9 bases outside the gene matches. This sequence was found in a young man in good health and CMV-seropositive. Sequenced material: PBMCs. The chain combines TRBV27 with TRBJ1-2; 7 bases agree with TRBD1. As DNA, the CDR3 is TGTGCCAGCAGCGCCCGACAGGGTGATTATGGCTACACCTTC. Amino acids: CASSARQGDYGYTF.